The 28 T cell receptor beta chains below were found in one sample sequenced in a study of a mutant IDH1 vaccine in newly diagnosed glioma. Antigens for these TCRs are unknown. The time point: week 47, end of study. A 20-mer mutant IDH1 peptide at 300 ug was injected subcutaneously with topical imiquimod. Only in-frame clones appear in the TCRdb table, and some are missing; sequencing was by immunoSEQ multiplex PCR. The data show approximately 34,000 clones, over 85% seen once. This sample comprised PBMCs, obtained from a glioma patient whose treatment included an IDH1 peptide vaccine. These receptors came from a man in his forties with glioma.

The gene calls are TRBV4-1 and TRBJ1-4; D not resolved. V lost 0 bases, J lost 0 bases, and 5 bases lay in between. This CDR3 contains 15 residues. CDR1 is MGHRA, CDR2 YSYEKL, per germline. The chain's CDR3 is CASSQDDPTNEKLFF. As DNA, the CDR3 is TGCGCCAGCAGCCAAGATGACCCAACTAATGAAAAACTGTTTTTT.

The chain couples TRBV10-3 to TRBJ2-2; maybe TRBD1 (6 bases). The germline V gene has CDR1 ENHRY and CDR2 SYGVKD. The length of the CDR3 is 15 residues. V was trimmed by 4 bases and J by 2 bases, leaving 11 bases between them. The CDR3 protein is CAISGQVRNTGELFF. The CDR3 bases are TGTGCCATCAGTGGACAGGTTCGAAACACCGGGGAGCTGTTTTTT.

There are a few counts of this clone. This rearrangement joins TRBV19 to TRBJ1-1; D is unclear. Germline CDR1 and CDR2: LNHDA and SQIVND (reference sequence). V was clipped by 5 bases and J by 3 bases, with 7 bases between them. The CDR3 runs to 12 residues. The CDR3 reads CASSDRYTEAFF. The CDR3 DNA reads as TGTGCCAGTAGTGACCGGTACACTGAAGCTTTCTTT.

The gene calls are TRBV29-1 and TRBJ1-1; no firm D call. The CDR3 spans 11 residues. The germline CDR1 and CDR2 sequences are SQVTM and ANQGSEA. V was pared by 4 bases and J by 5 bases, with 8 bases between. The CDR3 nucleotides read TGCAGCGTTGCCTGGCAGACTGAAGCTTTCTTT. Its translation is CSVAWQTEAFF.

The rearrangement links TRBV5-1 to TRBJ1-6, with unresolved D. The CDR3 totals 14 residues. Trimming left V 1 base short and J 7 bases short, with 9 bases between. CDR1 is SGHRS and CDR2 is YFSETQ in the germline V gene. CDR3 in amino acids: CASSLQGLNSPLHF. The CDR3 DNA reads TGCGCCAGCAGCTTGCAAGGTCTAAATTCACCCCTCCACTTT.

V and J are TRBV27 and TRBJ1-6, with D hard to call. CDR3 length: 14 amino acids. V was trimmed by 5 bases and J by 7 bases, leaving 12 bases between them. Germline-derived CDR1 and CDR2 are MNHEY and SMNVEV (reference sequence). CDR3 coding DNA: TGTGCCAGCAGTCCCCGGGCTCAAAATTCACCCCTCCACTTT. Protein sequence: CASSPRAQNSPLHF.

CDR3 sequence reads: CAISDPDGATNEKLFF. The CDR3 nucleotides read TGTGCCATCAGTGACCCAGACGGTGCAACTAATGAAAAACTGTTTTTT. The genes are TRBV10-3 and TRBJ1-4; D is unclear. Germline CDR1 and CDR2: ENHRY and SYGVKD. V was trimmed by 3 bases and J by 0 bases, leaving 11 bases between them. The CDR3 contains 16 residues.

The chain joins TRBV14 to TRBJ2-1; 10 nucleotides line up with TRBD1. The CDR3 consists of 14 residues. V was pared by 3 bases and J by 8 bases, with 4 bases of the junction left unmatched. The germline gives CDR1 SGHDN, CDR2 FVKESK. CDR3 coding DNA: TGTGCCAGCAGCCAGGACAGGGGGGTCTATGAGCAGTTCTTC. It yields the protein CASSQDRGVYEQFF.

The chain has TRBV27 and TRBJ1-4, with unresolved D. Germline lookup yields CDR1 MNHEY and CDR2 SMNVEV (reference sequence). This CDR3 is built from 12 residues. V dropped 6 bases and J dropped 6 bases, with 8 bases sitting between them. The CDR3 region is CASSRIHEKLFF. The CDR3 region has the DNA TGTGCCAGCAGCCGGATCCATGAAAAACTGTTTTTT.

The V and J genes are TRBV10-3 and TRBJ2-1, with 7 bases aligning to TRBD2. This CDR3 region has 15 residues. V trimming: 9 bases; J trimming: 4 bases; junction bases outside the gene matches: 12. The V gene's germline CDR1 is ENHRY and CDR2 SYGVKD. The CDR3 is CAIKAGWGGYNEQFF. As DNA, the CDR3 is TGTGCCATTAAAGCGGGGTGGGGAGGATACAATGAGCAGTTCTTC.

The gene calls are TRBV7-9 and TRBJ2-6, with D possibly TRBD1 on 5 matching bases. This CDR3 is 17 amino acids long. V was pared by 2 bases and J by 4 bases, with 15 bases between. Per germline, CDR1 SEHNR and CDR2 FQNEAQ (reference sequence). The CDR3 DNA is TGTGCCAGCAGCTTAAGGTTGGGGCCGACCGGGGCCAACGTCCTGACTTTC. It specifies CASSLRLGPTGANVLTF.

This chain connects TRBV19 to TRBJ2-1; D might be TRBD1 (5 bases). The CDR3 contains 14 residues. Trimming cost V 4 bases and J 5 bases, with 12 bases left between them. In germline, CDR1 is LNHDA, CDR2 SQIVND (reference sequence). The CDR3 spells CASSTQGGDNEQFF. The CDR3 nucleotides are TGTGCCAGTAGTACCCAGGGTGGGGACAATGAGCAGTTCTTC.

In DNA, the CDR3 is TGCGCCAGCACTCCAGACAGGGGGCATAATTGTTGGGCCTACGAGCAGTACTTC. Its protein product is CASTPDRGHNCWAYEQYF. The chain carries TRBV10-1 and TRBJ2-7; 10 bases are a match to TRBD1. CDR3 size: 18 residues. Germline V gene lookup returns CDR1 WNHNN and CDR2 SYGVQD (reference sequence). The V gene end was trimmed by 7 bases and the J gene end by 2 bases; junction bases not matched to a gene: 17.

The chain recombines TRBV28 with TRBJ2-5; D is possibly TRBD1 or TRBD2 (6 bases each). Germline V gene sequence: CDR1 MDHEN, CDR2 SYDVKM. V was clipped by 7 bases and J by 2 bases, with 11 bases between them. This CDR3 region has 13 residues. The CDR3, as DNA: TGTGCCAGCACCGGGGGCGTTCAAGAGACCCAGTACTTC. It codes for CASTGGVQETQYF.

V is TRBV11-2 and J is TRBJ2-2; D tentatively fits TRBD1 or TRBD2 (6 bases each). V was shortened by 2 bases and J by 3 bases, with 10 bases between the two germline ends. This CDR3 comprises 15 residues. The germline CDR1 and CDR2 sequences are SGHAT and FQNNGV. The CDR3 region has the DNA TGTGCCAGCAGCTTATGGGGGGCGGACACCGGGGAGCTGTTTTTT. Translation: CASSLWGADTGELFF.

The chain joins TRBV18 to TRBJ2-7; 7 nucleotides align to TRBD1. V lost 6 bases to trimming and J lost 6 bases; unmatched junction nucleotides: 5. The CDR3 runs to 12 residues. From germline, CDR1 is KGHSH and CDR2 LQKENI. The CDR3 DNA reads TGTGCCAGCTCGCGACAGGGCAGCGAGCAGTACGTC. This codes for CASSRQGSEQYV.

The chain has TRBV2 and TRBJ1-2, with D perhaps TRBD1 (5 bases). Between the trimmed V and J ends, which lost 4 bases and 4 bases, there was a span of 10 bases. The CDR3 extends over 13 amino acids. Germline V lookup: CDR1 SNHLY, CDR2 FYNNEI. CDR3 DNA: TGTGCCAGCAGTGGAGACAGTATCTATGGCTACACCTTC. Translated: CASSGDSIYGYTF.

The chain is built from TRBV30 and TRBJ1-2, with D unresolved. The CDR3 contains 13 residues. V was pared by 5 bases and J by 3 bases, with 13 bases between. From germline, CDR1 is GTSNPN and CDR2 SVGIG (reference sequence). CDR3 protein: CAWSINRHYGYTF. CDR3 coding DNA: TGTGCCTGGTCTATCAATCGGCACTATGGCTACACCTTC.

The chain carries TRBV28 and TRBJ1-6; 7 nucleotides align to TRBD1. V was pared by 5 bases and J by 5 bases, with 6 bases of the junction left unmatched. The germline V gene encodes CDR1 MDHEN and CDR2 SYDVKM. The CDR3 is made up of 15 amino acids. CDR3 in DNA: TGTGCCAGCAGTGACAGGGACGGTAATAATTCACCCCTCCACTTT. Protein sequence: CASSDRDGNNSPLHF.

The chain carries TRBV4-3 and TRBJ1-1, with D uncertain. The CDR3 sequence is 16 residues long. The V and J ends lost 0 bases and 1 base respectively, with 12 bases between them. In germline, CDR1 is LGHNA, CDR2 YSLEER. CDR3 sequence (DNA): TGCGCCAGCAGCCAAGATTCGAGTTGGACGAACACTGAAGCTTTCTTT. It encodes CASSQDSSWTNTEAFF.

The CDR3 spells CATSPDRGHGYTF. CDR3 nucleotide sequence: TGTGCCACCAGTCCCGACAGGGGACATGGCTACACCTTC. The genes are TRBV15 and TRBJ1-2; 8 bases align to TRBD1. Trimming removed 6 bases from V and 6 bases from J; junction bases left unmatched: 6. This CDR3 contains 13 residues. The germline CDR1 and CDR2 sequences are LNHNV and YYDKDF (reference sequence).

This clone has just one count. The DNA of the CDR3 is TGCGCCAGCAGCTTGGCCGGAGGGTACACTGAAGCTTTCTTT. As protein: CASSLAGGYTEAFF. The chain is built from TRBV5-1 and TRBJ1-1; the D is unclear. CDR1 and CDR2 (germline): SGHRS, YFSETQ. V lost 0 bases to trimming and J lost 3 bases, with 9 bases between them. This CDR3 is 14 amino acids long.

The chain carries TRBV5-1 and TRBJ1-3; TRBD1 matches at 10 bases. The CDR3 covers 15 residues. The J segment lost 4 bases and the V segment lost 6 bases, leaving 7 bases of the junction unmatched. Germline CDR1 reads SGHRS; CDR2 reads YFSETQ. For the CDR3, the DNA is TGCGCCAGCACCTCGGGACAGGGGTTAGGAAACACCATATATTTT. Translated: CASTSGQGLGNTIYF. Supplemented by reference TRBV5-1 and TRBJ1-3, the full variable domain reads KAGVTQTPRYLIKTRGQQVTLSCSPISGHRSVSWYQQTPGQGLQFLFEYFSETQRNKGNFPGRFSGRQFSNSRSEMNVSTLELGDSALYLCASTSGQGLGNTIYFGEGSWLTVV.

V gene TRBV28 combines with J gene TRBJ1-2, with TRBD1 as a possible D gene (6 bases). Between the trimmed V and J ends, which lost 3 bases and 8 bases, there was a span of 13 bases. The length of the CDR3 is 13 residues. Germline loops: CDR1 MDHEN, CDR2 SYDVKM. This CDR3 reads CASSLQGTQGYTF. The CDR3, as DNA: TGTGCCAGCAGTTTGCAGGGGACTCAGGGCTACACCTTC.

CDR3 sequence: CASSSYWDRPFIPGNTIYF. DNA for the CDR3: TGTGCCAGCAGTTCCTATTGGGACAGGCCCTTTATCCCCGGAAACACCATATATTTT. This sequence joins TRBV28 and TRBJ1-3; 8 nucleotides agree with TRBD1. CDR1 is MDHEN and CDR2 is SYDVKM in the germline V gene. This CDR3 spans 19 amino acids. The J segment lost 4 bases and the V segment lost 4 bases, leaving 18 bases of the junction unmatched.

V usage is TRBV18 and J usage is TRBJ2-1; the match to TRBD1 covers 9 bases. CDR1 is KGHSH, CDR2 LQKENI, per germline. The CDR3 contains 15 residues. Trimming took 6 bases from V and 7 from J; bases not matched to a gene: 10. The CDR3 nucleotides are TGTGCCAGCTCCCAAGGGACAGGGAGTATGAATGAGCAGTTCTTC. Protein product: CASSQGTGSMNEQFF. The whole variable domain, remainder taken from reference TRBV18 and TRBJ2-1, is NAGVMQNPRHLVRRRGQEARLRCSPMKGHSHVYWYRQLPEEGLKFMVYLQKENIIDESGMPKERFSAEFPKEGPSILRIQQVVRGDSAAYFCASSQGTGSMNEQFFGPGTRLTVL.

The chain has TRBV28 and TRBJ1-2, with D hard to call. The germline CDR1 and CDR2 sequences are MDHEN and SYDVKM. The CDR3 has 16 amino acids. V gave up 4 bases and J gave up 7 bases, with 22 bases separating them. Here the CDR3 DNA reads TGTGCCAGCAGTTCTCCCTTAGGCAGCCGGACTTTTGGCTACACCTTC. The encoded protein is CASSSPLGSRTFGYTF.

The chain carries TRBV27 and TRBJ2-7; D is perhaps TRBD1 (5 bases). The germline V gene encodes CDR1 MNHEY and CDR2 SMNVEV (reference sequence). Trimming left V 1 base short and J 0 bases short, with 10 bases between. This CDR3 region has 15 residues. CDR3 bases: TGTGCCAGCAGTTTATTGCCTGGGGCCTCCTACGAGCAGTACTTC. Its protein product is CASSLLPGASYEQYF.